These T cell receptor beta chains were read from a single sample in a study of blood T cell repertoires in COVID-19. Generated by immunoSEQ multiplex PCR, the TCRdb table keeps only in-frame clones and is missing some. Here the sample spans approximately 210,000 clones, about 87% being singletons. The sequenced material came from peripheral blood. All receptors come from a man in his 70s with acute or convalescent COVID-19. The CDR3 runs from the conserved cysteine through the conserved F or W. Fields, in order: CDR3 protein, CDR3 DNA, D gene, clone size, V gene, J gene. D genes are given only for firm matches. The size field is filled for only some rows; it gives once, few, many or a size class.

CASSRQGLAGISYEQYF	TGTGCCAGCAGCCGTCAGGGACTAGCGGGGATCTCCTACGAGCAGTACTTC	TRBD2	-	TRBV3-1/TRBV3-2	TRBJ2-7
CASSNDRGGEKLFF	TGTGCCAGTAGTAACGACAGGGGTGGGGAAAAACTGTTTTTT	TRBD1	-	TRBV19	TRBJ1-4
CASSPSGSSYNEQFF	TGCGCCAGCAGCCCTAGCGGGAGCTCCTACAATGAGCAGTTCTTC	TRBD2	-	TRBV5-1	TRBJ2-1
CASSFLLGTSGSDTDTQYF	TGTGCCAGCAGTTTCCTGCTCGGGACTAGCGGGAGCGACACAGATACGCAGTATTTT	TRBD2	-	TRBV27	TRBJ2-3
CASSVDGGYTF	TGTGCCAGCAGCGTAGACGGGGGCTACACCTTC	-	few	TRBV9	TRBJ1-2
CASRGQVVSTYF	TGTGCCAGCAGGGGGCAGGTGGTGTCTACGTACTTC	-	-	TRBV28	TRBJ2-7
CASSTTGGTGSPLHF	TGTGCCAGCAGTACGACAGGGGGAACAGGTTCACCCCTCCACTTT	TRBD1	-	TRBV27	TRBJ1-6
CASSEQVAGWNEQFF	TGTGCCAGCAGTGAACAAGTTGCCGGGTGGAATGAGCAGTTCTTC	-	few	TRBV2	TRBJ2-1
CASSYPTDTQYF	TGTGCCAGCAGTTACCCGACAGATACGCAGTATTTT	-	once	TRBV6-2/TRBV6-3	TRBJ2-3
CASSLLGASTEAFF	TGCGCCAGCAGCTTACTGGGGGCGAGCACTGAAGCTTTCTTT	-	-	TRBV5-1	TRBJ1-1
CASRPTGGAGGYTF	TGTGCCAGCAGGCCCACAGGGGGGGCGGGTGGCTACACCTTC	TRBD1	-	TRBV6-5	TRBJ1-2
CASSPDSGSFGELFF	TGTGCCAGCTCACCAGATAGCGGGAGCTTCGGGGAGCTGTTTTTT	TRBD2	-	TRBV18	TRBJ2-2
CASSETGLNTGELFF	TGTGCCAGCTCAGAGACAGGACTGAACACCGGGGAGCTGTTTTTT	-	-	TRBV18	TRBJ2-2
CASIEGGPTDTQYF	TGTGCCAGCATCGAGGGGGGGCCCACAGATACGCAGTATTTT	-	once	TRBV28	TRBJ2-3
CASQGPLAYGYTF	TGTGCCAGCCAGGGCCCCCTTGCTTATGGCTACACCTTC	-	-	TRBV28	TRBJ1-2
CASSTGQGPQNIQYF	TGTGCCAGCAGCACCGGACAGGGTCCCCAAAACATTCAGTACTTC	TRBD1	once	TRBV7-2	TRBJ2-4
CASSDRGQYNQPQHF	TGTGCCAGCAGCGACAGGGGGCAATACAATCAGCCCCAGCATTTT	TRBD1	few	TRBV27	TRBJ1-5
CATSRTGASSGNTIYF	TGTGCCACCAGCAGAACAGGGGCCAGCTCTGGAAACACCATATATTTT	TRBD1	-	TRBV15	TRBJ1-3
CASSRGGSSTGELFF	TGTGCCAGCAGCCGAGGGGGATCTAGCACCGGGGAGCTGTTTTTT	-	-	TRBV7-9	TRBJ2-2
CASSVNNQPQHF	TGTGCCAGCAGCGTTAATAATCAGCCCCAGCATTTT	-	-	TRBV28	TRBJ1-5
CASSIDDRRAWSNQPQHF	TGTGCCAGTAGTATAGATGATCGGAGGGCGTGGAGCAATCAGCCCCAGCATTTT	-	-	TRBV19	TRBJ1-5
CASSIKESYNEQFF	TGTGCCAGTAGTATTAAGGAGAGCTACAATGAGCAGTTCTTC	-	-	TRBV19	TRBJ2-1
CASILAPGLAFF	TGTGCCAGCATACTGGCACCAGGGCTTGCTTTCTTT	-	-	TRBV6-5	TRBJ1-1
CASSAVDRRDSPLHF	TGTGCCAGCAGCGCCGTAGACAGGAGAGACTCACCCCTCCACTTT	-	-	TRBV9	TRBJ1-6
CASSLAGAYYNEQFF	TGTGCCAGCAGTCTCGCCGGAGCCTATTACAATGAGCAGTTCTTC	-	-	TRBV6-5	TRBJ2-1
CATSRDSTAYGYTF	TGTGCCACCAGCAGAGATAGTACAGCCTATGGCTACACCTTC	-	-	TRBV15	TRBJ1-2
CASSVWGRGYTF	TGTGCCAGCAGTGTCTGGGGCCGCGGCTACACCTTC	-	-	TRBV2	TRBJ1-2